This T cell receptor beta chain was recovered during a study of shared clonotypes between healthy human individuals. The authors combined CD45RO+ cells with CCR7-negative CD45RA+ TemRA cells as CD8 memory. This CDR3 has 14 residues. V was shortened by 2 bases and J by 10 bases, with 18 bases between the two germline ends. From germline, CDR1 is SGDLS and CDR2 YYNGEE. The sorted-subset replicate PCRs were given 200 ng DNA, which is 27,000 or so T cell genomes. The table came from immunoSEQ multiplex PCR; TCRdb's copy has only in-frame clones and leaves some out. The table has about 110,000 clones, about 70% seen once; the top ten hold around 24%.

The chain is built from TRBV9 and TRBJ1-1, with a possible D match to TRBD1 (6 bases). The TCR comes from a young woman in good health. The specimen sequenced was memory CD8+ T cells sorted from blood. Subset specified: CD45RO+ cells pooled with CCR7-negative TemRA cells. CDR3 bases: TGTGCCAGCAGCGTGCATGAGCGGGGGCTTGGAGCTTTCTTT. Protein sequence: CASSVHERGLGAFF.